This entry lists 32 T cell receptor beta chains sequenced from one sample in a study of CD4 and CD8 cells across lung adenocarcinoma regions. TCRdb re-derived calls from the PCR reads in MiXCR, one entry per CDR3 protein. The sample consists of 7,500 to 8,500 distinct CDR3 sequences, over 40% of them appearing once. Sequencing was done on a sample of CD4+ T cells from the margin of a lung tumor. All receptors derive from a male donor with lung adenocarcinoma. The CD4 and CD8 labels of this study may be unreliable.

This clonotype occurred many times. The V call is TRBV7-6, the J call TRBJ2-1, with 7 nucleotides matching TRBD2. The assigned J gene may be wrong: the sequence end matches TRBJ2-7 better. In germline, CDR1 is SGHVS, CDR2 FNYEAQ. The CDR3 consists of 13 residues. The CDR3 DNA reads as TGTGCCAGCGGTGCGGGGGACTCCTACGAGCAGTACTTC. This encodes CASGAGDSYEQYF.

The V call is TRBV6-1, the J call TRBJ2-1; 9 nucleotides align to TRBD2. The J call may be wrong; the DNA end is better matched by TRBJ2-7. This CDR3 is built from 17 residues. Germline V gene data show CDR1 as MNHNS and CDR2 as SASEGT. The CDR3 coding sequence is TGTGCCAGCACCCTCGCGGGCGCGGGAGGGGATTCCTACGAGCAGTACGTC. It specifies CASTLAGAGGDSYEQYV.

This clonotype was counted a few times. This chain uses TRBV11-2 with TRBJ1-1, with 7 bases matching TRBD1. In germline, CDR1 is SGHAT, CDR2 FQNNGV. Trimming removed 0 bases from V and 6 bases from J; junction bases left unmatched: 10. This CDR3 is 16 amino acids long. The CDR3 DNA follows: TGTGCCAGCAGCTTAGAGCGACAGGGAAGGACCCCTGAAGCTTTCTTT. Its translation: CASSLERQGRTPEAFF.

In the case of this clonotype: Sequence at one end of the junction differs from germline and may be a read error. This chain uses TRBV27 with TRBJ2-3, with D perhaps TRBD2 (6 bases). There are 19 residues in the CDR3. CDR1 is MNHEY, CDR2 SMNVEV, per germline (reference sequence). The CDR3 nucleotides read TGTGCCAGCAGAGCCACGGGGGTCGCGGGGCAGTCAGCCAAAGACACTCAGTATTTC. Protein product: CASRATGVAGQSAKDTQYF.

This clonotype came up a few times. The V gene is TRBV15, the J gene TRBJ2-3; D is tentatively TRBD1 or TRBD2 (5 bases each). Trimming removed 9 bases from V and 2 bases from J, with 15 bases in between. Germline V gives CDR1 LNHNV, CDR2 YYDKDF (reference sequence). This CDR3 has 14 residues. The CDR3 nucleotides read TGTGCCACAAGTTGGGACGATAACACAGATACGCAGTATTTT. This translates into CATSWDDNTDTQYF.

This clonotype was counted only a few times. The V gene is TRBV12-3 or TRBV12-4, the J gene TRBJ2-1, with D maybe TRBD1 (6 bases). This CDR3 contains 14 residues. Trimming removed 6 bases from V and 6 bases from J, with 15 bases in between. CDR3: CASSFGTTVNEQFF. The CDR3 DNA reads TGTGCCAGCAGCTTCGGGACAACCGTCAATGAGCAGTTCTTC.

This clonotype has only one observation. The chain joins TRBV10-3 to TRBJ2-1; 8 nucleotides agree with TRBD2. Per germline, CDR1 ENHRY and CDR2 SYGVKD. V lost 10 bases and J lost 5; bases outside the gene matches: 7. The CDR3 loop spans 13 amino acids. CDR3 bases: TGTGCCAGTCAGCGGGAGCCCAACAATGAGCAGTTCTTC. Amino acid sequence: CASQREPNNEQFF.

The chain links TRBV6-5 to TRBJ2-3, with TRBD1 matching over 10 bases. The CDR3 is 16 amino acids. V trimming: 2 bases; J trimming: 4 bases; junction bases outside the gene matches: 6. Germline CDR1 and CDR2: MNHEY and SVGAGI. Here the CDR3 reads CASSYTSGTGADTQYF. CDR3 nucleotides: TGTGCCAGCAGTTACACATCCGGGACAGGGGCAGATACGCAGTATTTT.

This clonotype occurred a few times. V usage is TRBV7-2 and J usage is TRBJ2-5, with TRBD2 matching 16 bases. This CDR3 contains 18 residues. Trimming at V came to 5 bases and at J to 5 bases, leaving 11 bases not matched to a gene. Germline V gene sequence: CDR1 SGHTA, CDR2 FQGNSA. CDR3 DNA sequence: TGTGCCAGCAGCCGAGGGACTAGCGGGAGGGCCGGTAGGGAGACCCAGTACTTC. It encodes CASSRGTSGRAGRETQYF.

Details on this clonotype: The junction shows a germline mismatch at one end, possibly a read error. The chain has TRBV12-3 or TRBV12-4 and TRBJ2-3; TRBD2 might be the D (5 bases). This CDR3 is 14 amino acids long. This CDR3 is CAGSAGGSQDTQYF. The CDR3 nucleotides read TGTGCGGGCAGCGCGGGCGGCAGCCAAGATACGCAGTATTTC.

Relative to its sample, this clonotype is medium-sized (0.01 to 0.1%). V is TRBV6-1 and J is TRBJ2-1; 13 bases map to TRBD2. The CDR3 runs 14 residues. Germline trimming cut 6 bases from V and 9 bases from J; bases unmatched to any gene: 5. Germline lookup yields CDR1 MNHNS and CDR2 SASEGT. CDR3 sequence reads: CASRTSGRFFEQFF. CDR3 nucleotide sequence: TGTGCCAGCAGGACTAGCGGGAGGTTTTTTGAGCAGTTCTTC.

A note on this clonotype: One junction end disagrees with the germline gene, perhaps due to a read error. The V call is TRBV11-3, the J call TRBJ2-3, with D perhaps TRBD1 or TRBD2 (6 bases each). The length of the CDR3 is 15 residues. The germline V gene has CDR1 SGHNT and CDR2 YENEEA. The CDR3 region is CASSSGDNGKDTQYF. For the CDR3, the DNA is TGTGCCAGCAGCTCGGGGGACAACGGAAAAGACACGCAGTACTTT.

The chain carries TRBV5-5 and TRBJ2-5; the D gene is possibly TRBD2 (5 bases). CDR1 is SGHKS, CDR2 YYEKEE, per germline (reference sequence). The CDR3 covers 14 residues. The germline V and J ends were trimmed by 1 base and 7 bases, with 14 bases remaining between them. This CDR3 reads CASSLRRPGWTQYF. In DNA, the CDR3 is TGTGCCAGCAGCTTGAGGAGGCCCGGTTGGACCCAGTACTTC.

This chain connects TRBV27 to TRBJ2-5, with no clear D. The CDR3 is 12 amino acids. Trimming cost V 4 bases and J 5 bases, with 8 bases left between them. Germline V gene sequence: CDR1 MNHEY, CDR2 SMNVEV (reference sequence). CDR3 amino acids: CASSSPEETQYF. The CDR3 coding sequence is TGTGCCAGCAGTTCCCCGGAGGAGACCCAGTACTTC.

The V gene is TRBV6-1, the J gene TRBJ2-1; 8 nucleotides align to TRBD2. Germline CDR1 reads MNHNS; CDR2 reads SASEGT. This CDR3 has 15 residues. The V segment lost 3 bases and the J segment 7 bases; nucleotides outside the gene matches: 8. CDR3 residues: CASSEFRGGLNEQFF. The CDR3 DNA sequence: TGTGCCAGCAGTGAGTTTCGGGGGGGTTTGAATGAGCAGTTCTTC.

The CDR3 here is CASLGREAFF. The DNA for the CDR3 is TGTGCCAGCCTGGGGCGGGAAGCTTTCTTT. The chain employs TRBV6-2 or TRBV6-3 and TRBJ1-1, with D possibly being TRBD1 (5 bases). Trimming left V 8 bases short and J 8 bases short, with 9 bases between. Germline lookup yields CDR1 MNHEY and CDR2 SVGEGT. The CDR3 extends over 10 amino acids.

On this clonotype: Possible read error: a much larger clone is one base away. This rearrangement joins TRBV10-3 to TRBJ2-1; D possibly corresponds to TRBD2 (6 bases). CDR1 is ENHRY and CDR2 is SYGVKD in the germline V gene. The CDR3 has 15 residues. CDR3 nucleotide sequence: TGTGCCAGCAGTGAGTCTGGAGGGGAGGCATACGAGCAGTTCTTC. The encoded protein is CASSESGGEAYEQFF.

The CDR3 region is CASSRVGTEAFF. The DNA of the CDR3 is TGTGCCAGCAGCCGTGTGGGCACTGAAGCTTTCTTT. This rearrangement joins TRBV11-3 to TRBJ1-1, with D unresolved. Trimming removed 5 bases at V and 4 bases at J, with 8 bases between. The CDR3 sequence is 12 residues long. In germline, CDR1 is SGHNT, CDR2 YENEEA.

This clonotype was recorded at least ten times. The rearrangement joins TRBV10-1 to TRBJ2-1, with 7 nucleotides matching TRBD2. Germline lookup yields CDR1 WNHNN and CDR2 SYGVQD (reference sequence). This CDR3 contains 15 residues. Losses at the gene ends were 4 bases for V and 9 bases for J; bases not matched to a gene: 12. The CDR3 protein is CASSVGGGRAGEQFF. The CDR3 nucleotides read TGCGCCAGCAGTGTTGGGGGGGGGAGGGCGGGTGAGCAGTTCTTC.

This chain connects TRBV7-2 to TRBJ2-5, with 9 nucleotides matching TRBD2. Gene TRBJ2-7 matches the end of the DNA better, so the J call may be wrong. CDR3 size: 15 residues. CDR1 and CDR2 from the germline V gene are SGHTA and FQGNSA. The CDR3 protein is CASSFDSGSTYEQYF. DNA for the CDR3: TGTGCCAGCAGCTTTGATAGCGGGAGTACCTACGAGCAGTACTTC.

The genes are TRBV7-9 and TRBJ2-2; D is unresolved. Germline CDR1 reads SEHNR; CDR2 reads FQNEAQ (reference sequence). Trimming removed 5 bases from V and 6 bases from J, with 19 bases in between. This CDR3 spans 16 amino acids. The CDR3 sequence is CASSRDIRGSPGELFF. The DNA for the CDR3 is TGTGCCAGCAGCCGCGATATCCGCGGATCCCCCGGGGAGCTGTTTTTT.

The chain uses TRBV10-1 and TRBJ2-3, with D possibly matching TRBD2 (5 bases). Per the germline V gene, CDR1 is WNHNN and CDR2 is SYGVQD (reference sequence). This CDR3 comprises 15 residues. The ends were cut back, 3 bases at V and 5 bases at J, with 15 bases in the middle. As DNA, the CDR3 is TGCGCCAGCAGTGACCTGGCCAGAGAGGGAGATACGCAGTATTTT. It encodes CASSDLAREGDTQYF.

This chain joins TRBV12-3 or TRBV12-4 and TRBJ2-1; 8 positions match TRBD1. The DNA end favors TRBJ2-5, so the J call may be wrong. The CDR3 spans 14 residues. The CDR3 sequence is CASSQGAVDETQYF. In DNA form, the CDR3 reads TGTGCCAGCAGCCAGGGGGCGGTCGATGAGACCCAGTACTTC.

The V and J genes are TRBV6-4 and TRBJ2-3; 9 bases agree with TRBD1. The CDR3 extends over 15 amino acids. The germline V gene has CDR1 MRHNA and CDR2 SNTAGT. V lost 4 bases and J lost 2; bases outside the gene matches: 4. Written as DNA, the CDR3 is TGTGCCAGCAGTGTAGGGGACAGGGACACAGATACGCAGTATTTT. As protein: CASSVGDRDTDTQYF.

This clonotype was counted ten times or more. At one end the junction does not follow the germline gene, possibly because of a read error. V and J are TRBV11-2 and TRBJ2-5; 10 bases agree with TRBD2. The CDR3 has 15 residues. Germline V gives CDR1 SGHAT, CDR2 FQNNGV. CDR3 region: CASRLAGGPKETQYF. CDR3 coding DNA: TGTGCCAGCAGATTAGCGGGGGGCCCCAAAGAGACCCAGTACTTC. Filled out from reference TRBV11-2 and TRBJ2-5, the complete variable domain reads EAGVAQSPRYKIIEKRQSVAFWCNPISGHATLYWYQQILGQGPKLLIQFQNNGVVDDSQLPKDRFSAERLKGVDSTLKIQPAKLEDSAVYLCASRLAGGPKETQYFGPGTRLLVL.

By its share, this clonotype is medium-sized. This could be a read error, since a much larger clone is one nucleotide away. The chain links TRBV6-1 to TRBJ2-1; D is perhaps TRBD1 (6 bases). Judging by the DNA end, TRBJ2-7 fits better; the J call may be wrong. The CDR3 totals 13 residues. CDR1 and CDR2 (germline): MNHNS, SASEGT. The CDR3 nucleotides read TGTGCCAGCAGTGTTGTTGGGGACAATGAGCAGTACTTC. It codes for CASSVVGDNEQYF.

The V call is TRBV11-2, the J call TRBJ2-1; D assignment may be TRBD1 or TRBD2 (7 bases each). CDR3 length: 13 residues. The V end was cut by 4 bases, the J end by 12 bases, with 16 bases between. Germline loops: CDR1 SGHAT, CDR2 FQNNGV. DNA of the CDR3: TGTGCCAGCAGCTCAGGGGGGGAGGGGGCGCAGTTCTTC. Encoded protein: CASSSGGEGAQFF.

This clonotype is classed as medium-sized. The CDR3 bases are TGTGCCAGCAGCGCCCGGGAGTCGGGCTCCTACAATGAGCAGTTCTTC. Amino acid sequence: CASSARESGSYNEQFF. V gene TRBV11-2 combines with J gene TRBJ2-1; D might be TRBD2 (6 bases). The germline V gene has CDR1 SGHAT and CDR2 FQNNGV. This CDR3 is 16 amino acids long. Trimming left V 5 bases short and J 0 bases short, with 14 bases between.

The chain recombines TRBV10-3 with TRBJ1-2, with TRBD1 matching 8 bases. J was trimmed by 7 bases and V by 2 bases; bases with no gene match: 12. Germline V CDR1 and CDR2: ENHRY, SYGVKD. There are 16 residues in the CDR3. CDR3 loop: CAISEPGQGARGGYTF. CDR3 coding DNA: TGTGCCATCAGTGAGCCTGGGCAGGGGGCTCGGGGTGGCTACACCTTC.

This chain connects TRBV6-5 to TRBJ2-5; 9 nucleotides match TRBD2. CDR1 and CDR2 (germline): MNHEY, SVGAGI. The CDR3 extends over 13 amino acids. V was pared by 4 bases and J by 7 bases, with 4 bases of the junction left unmatched. The CDR3 region has the DNA TGTGCCAGCAGTTCTTGGGGACTAGCGACCCAGTACTTC. This encodes CASSSWGLATQYF.

Worth noting for this clonotype: At one end, the junction sequence differs from germline, possibly due to a read error. The chain carries TRBV6-5 and TRBJ2-3; D remains ambiguous. From germline, CDR1 is MNHEY and CDR2 SVGAGI. This CDR3 spans 12 amino acids. In nucleotides, the CDR3 is TGTGCCAGCAGTTGCGCCAAAGATACGCAGTATTTC. It codes for CASSCAKDTQYF.

This chain uses TRBV25-1 with TRBJ2-1; D unresolved. Trimming left V 1 base short and J 5 bases short, with 21 bases between. The CDR3 has 18 amino acids. Germline V gene sequence: CDR1 MGHDK, CDR2 SYGVNS. The CDR3, as DNA: TGTGCCAGCAGTGAATCCCGCCCCGGTAGGAGTCACGACAATGAGCAGTTCTTC. It yields the protein CASSESRPGRSHDNEQFF.